The 4 T cell receptor beta chains listed next were all sequenced from one sample in a study of blood T cell repertoires in COVID-19. The method was immunoSEQ multiplex PCR; TCRdb's version includes in-frame clones alone and lacks a portion of them. This table has some 250,000 clones, roughly nine tenths appearing once. Sequencing was performed on PBMCs or T cells enriched from blood (not recorded which). The receptor set was obtained from a human donor in a cohort exposed to, infected with or recovered from COVID-19 (not recorded which). The donor label of this sample is uncertain.

This clone was seen once. This chain joins TRBV12-5 and TRBJ2-1; D is possibly TRBD2 (6 bases). This CDR3 is 17 amino acids long. V lost 3 bases and J lost 1, with 16 bases in between. Germline CDR1 and CDR2: LGHNT and FRNRAP. Here the CDR3 reads CASGFRRGAWSYNEQFF. The DNA of the CDR3 is TGTGCTAGTGGTTTCAGGCGCGGGGCCTGGTCCTACAATGAGCAGTTCTTC. The full variable domain, with the rest looked up from reference TRBV12-5 and TRBJ2-1, is DARVTQTPRHKVTEMGQEVTMRCQPILGHNTVFWYRQTMMQGLELLAYFRNRAPLDDSGMPKDRFSAEMPDATLATLKIQPSEPRDSAVYFCASGFRRGAWSYNEQFFGPGTRLTVL.

The V and J genes are TRBV6-5 and TRBJ1-2, with D possibly being TRBD1 (6 bases). CDR1 and CDR2 (germline): MNHEY, SVGAGI. The CDR3 is 13 amino acids. The ends were cut back, 6 bases at V and 2 bases at J, with 10 bases in the middle. The CDR3 DNA is TGTGCCAGCAGGGCACAGGGAAACTATGGCTACACCTTC. Protein: CASRAQGNYGYTF.

V usage is TRBV5-1 and J usage is TRBJ1-2, with TRBD1 matching over 8 bases. CDR3 size: 11 residues. J gave up 8 bases and V 5 bases, and 2 bases lay outside the gene matches. Germline CDR1 reads SGHRS; CDR2 reads YFSETQ. Here the CDR3 DNA reads TGCGCCAGCAGGACAGGGGAGGGCTACACCTTC. Translating gives CASRTGEGYTF.

This chain links TRBV13 with TRBJ2-7; D might be TRBD1 (6 bases). This CDR3 is built from 14 residues. Germline loops: CDR1 PRHDT, CDR2 FYEKMQ (reference sequence). Trimming left V 5 bases short and J 5 bases short, with 16 bases between. The CDR3 here is CASSPQGLAHEQYF. In DNA form, the CDR3 reads TGTGCCAGCAGCCCACAGGGTCTAGCCCACGAGCAGTACTTC.